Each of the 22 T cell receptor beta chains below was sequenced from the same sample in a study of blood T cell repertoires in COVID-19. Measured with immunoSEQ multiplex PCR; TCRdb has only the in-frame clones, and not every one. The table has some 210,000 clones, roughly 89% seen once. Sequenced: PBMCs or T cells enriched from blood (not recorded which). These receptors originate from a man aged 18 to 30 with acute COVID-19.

CDR3 DNA sequence: TGTGCCAGCAGTTATCCGGGACAGGGAAACACCATATATTTT. The encoded protein is CASSYPGQGNTIYF. The chain couples TRBV28 to TRBJ1-3; 7 bases agree with TRBD1. The CDR3 is 14 residues long. Germline V gene data show CDR1 as MDHEN and CDR2 as SYDVKM. J lost 4 bases, V lost 4 bases, and 4 bases had no gene match.

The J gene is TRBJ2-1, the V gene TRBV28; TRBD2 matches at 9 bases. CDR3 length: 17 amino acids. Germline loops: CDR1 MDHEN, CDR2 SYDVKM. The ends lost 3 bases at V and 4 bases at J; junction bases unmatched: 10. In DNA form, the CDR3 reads TGTGCCAGCAGTTTCATAGTTAGGACTAGCGCTTACAATGAGCAGTTCTTC. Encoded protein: CASSFIVRTSAYNEQFF.

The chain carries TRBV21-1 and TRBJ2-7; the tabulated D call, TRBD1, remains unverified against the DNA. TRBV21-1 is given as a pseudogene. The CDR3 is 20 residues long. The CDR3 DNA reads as TGTGCCAGCAGCAAAGGAGCTGAGGGGACACACAGTACCTATAACTACGAGCAGTACTTC. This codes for CASSKGAEGTHSTYNYEQYF.

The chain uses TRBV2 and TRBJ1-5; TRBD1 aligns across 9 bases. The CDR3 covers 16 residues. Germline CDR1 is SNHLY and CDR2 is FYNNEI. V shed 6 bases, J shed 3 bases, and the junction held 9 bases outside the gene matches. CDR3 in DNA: TGTGCCAGCAGGGAAACAGGGGGCCAACTCAATCAGCCCCAGCATTTT. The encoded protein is CASRETGGQLNQPQHF.

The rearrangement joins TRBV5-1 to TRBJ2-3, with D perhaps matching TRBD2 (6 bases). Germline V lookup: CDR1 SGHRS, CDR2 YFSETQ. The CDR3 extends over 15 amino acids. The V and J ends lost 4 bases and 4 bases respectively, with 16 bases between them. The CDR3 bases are TGCGCCAGCAGCGCGAGCGGGTATGAGGCAGATACGCAGTATTTT. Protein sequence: CASSASGYEADTQYF.

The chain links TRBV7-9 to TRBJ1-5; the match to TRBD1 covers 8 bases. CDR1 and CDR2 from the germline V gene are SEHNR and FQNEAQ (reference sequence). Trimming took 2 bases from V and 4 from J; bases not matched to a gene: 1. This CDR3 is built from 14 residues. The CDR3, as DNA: TGTGCCAGCAGCTTACAGGGGGCGAATCAGCCCCAGCATTTT. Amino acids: CASSLQGANQPQHF.

The chain's CDR3 is CASSLPPTSGSPGELFF. The CDR3 region has the DNA TGTGCCAGCAGCTTACCCCCGACTAGCGGGAGCCCCGGGGAGCTGTTTTTT. The chain is built from TRBV7-2 and TRBJ2-2; the match to TRBD2 covers 12 bases. V shed 2 bases and J 6 bases; nucleotides not matched to a gene: 7. CDR3 length equals 17 residues. Germline V gene data show CDR1 as SGHTA and CDR2 as FQGNSA.

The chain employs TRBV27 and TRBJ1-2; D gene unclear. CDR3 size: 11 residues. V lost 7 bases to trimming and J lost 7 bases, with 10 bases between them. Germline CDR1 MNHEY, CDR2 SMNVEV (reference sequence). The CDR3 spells CASKAGSGYTF. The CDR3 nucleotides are TGTGCCAGCAAGGCAGGTTCTGGCTACACCTTC.

The CDR3 sequence: CASRPGTGVETQYF. Here the CDR3 DNA reads TGTGCCAGTAGGCCCGGGACAGGGGTAGAGACCCAGTACTTC. The rearrangement joins TRBV19 to TRBJ2-5, with 10 nucleotides matching TRBD1. CDR1 LNHDA and CDR2 SQIVND come from the germline V gene (reference sequence). The ends lost 6 bases at V and 4 bases at J; junction bases unmatched: 5. There are 14 residues in the CDR3.

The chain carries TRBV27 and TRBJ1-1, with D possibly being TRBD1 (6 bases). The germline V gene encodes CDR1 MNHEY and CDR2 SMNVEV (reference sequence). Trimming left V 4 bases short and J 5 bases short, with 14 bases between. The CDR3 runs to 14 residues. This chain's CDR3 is CASSSTDRRTEAFF. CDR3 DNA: TGTGCCAGCAGTTCCACTGACAGGAGGACTGAAGCTTTCTTT.

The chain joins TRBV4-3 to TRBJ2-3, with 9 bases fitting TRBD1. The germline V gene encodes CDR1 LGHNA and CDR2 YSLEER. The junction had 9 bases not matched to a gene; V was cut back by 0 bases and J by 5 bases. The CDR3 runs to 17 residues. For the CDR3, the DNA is TGCGCCAGCAGCCAAGATAGAGGGGGACAGGGCCAAGATACGCAGTATTTT. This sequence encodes CASSQDRGGQGQDTQYF.

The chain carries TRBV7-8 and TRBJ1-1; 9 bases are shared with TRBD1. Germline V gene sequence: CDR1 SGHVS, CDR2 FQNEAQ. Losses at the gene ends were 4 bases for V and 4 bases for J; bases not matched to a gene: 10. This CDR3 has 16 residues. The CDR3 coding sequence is TGTGCCAGCAGCTCGCAAAGGACAGGGGCAGGCACTGAAGCTTTCTTT. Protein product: CASSSQRTGAGTEAFF.

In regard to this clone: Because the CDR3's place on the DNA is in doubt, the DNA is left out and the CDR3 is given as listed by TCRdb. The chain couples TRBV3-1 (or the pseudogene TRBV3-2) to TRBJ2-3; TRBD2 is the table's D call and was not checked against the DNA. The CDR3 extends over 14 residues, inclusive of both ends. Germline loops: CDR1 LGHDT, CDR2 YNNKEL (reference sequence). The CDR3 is CASSQDLVASGINF.

CDR3 region: CASMRGSYEQYF. The CDR3 bases are TGTGCCAGCATGAGGGGGTCCTACGAGCAGTACTTC. The chain couples TRBV28 to TRBJ2-7, with a possible D match to TRBD1 (6 bases). In germline, CDR1 is MDHEN, CDR2 SYDVKM. The CDR3 contains 12 residues. Trimming removed 7 bases at V and 1 base at J, with 8 bases between. The complete variable domain, with remaining parts taken from reference TRBV28 and TRBJ2-7, reads DVKVTQSSRYLVKRTGEKVFLECVQDMDHENMFWYRQDPGLGLRLIYFSYDVKMKEKGDIPEGYSVSREKKERFSLILESASTNQTSMYLCASMRGSYEQYFGPGTRLTVT.

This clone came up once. CDR3 in DNA: TGTGCCAGCAGTTACCGACTAGCGGGACAGATTCAGAGCTCCTACGAGCAGTACTTC. It specifies CASSYRLAGQIQSSYEQYF. The chain combines TRBV6-2 or TRBV6-3 with TRBJ2-7; 11 bases line up with TRBD2. This CDR3 spans 19 amino acids. Germline lookup yields CDR1 MNHEY and CDR2 SVGEGT. V lost 2 bases to trimming and J lost 0 bases; unmatched junction nucleotides: 12.

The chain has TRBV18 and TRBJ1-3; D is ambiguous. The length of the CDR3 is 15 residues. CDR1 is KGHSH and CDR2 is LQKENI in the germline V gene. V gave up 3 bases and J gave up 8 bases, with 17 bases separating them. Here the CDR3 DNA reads TGTGCCAGCTCACCCGGGGTAACCCCCGCGGACACCATATATTTT. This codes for CASSPGVTPADTIYF.

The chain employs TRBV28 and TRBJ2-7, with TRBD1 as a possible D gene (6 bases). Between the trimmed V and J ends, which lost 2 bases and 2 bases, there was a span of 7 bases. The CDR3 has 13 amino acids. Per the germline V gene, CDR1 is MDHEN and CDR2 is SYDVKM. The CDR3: CASSLEGAYEQYF. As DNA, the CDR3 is TGTGCCAGCAGTTTAGAGGGGGCCTACGAGCAGTACTTC.

CDR3 coding DNA: TGTGCCAGTAGCTCGACAGGGCCGGCAGATACGCAGTATTTT. It specifies CASSSTGPADTQYF. The chain combines TRBV19 with TRBJ2-3; 7 nucleotides agree with TRBD1. The CDR3 has 14 residues. V gave up 6 bases and J gave up 4 bases; unmatched junction bases: 7. Per germline, CDR1 LNHDA and CDR2 SQIVND (reference sequence).

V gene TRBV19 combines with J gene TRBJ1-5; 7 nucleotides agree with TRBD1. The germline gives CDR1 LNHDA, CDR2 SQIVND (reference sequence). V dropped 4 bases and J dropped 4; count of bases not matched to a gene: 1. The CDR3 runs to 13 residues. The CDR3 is CASSRQGNQPQHF. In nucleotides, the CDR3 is TGTGCCAGTAGTAGACAGGGAAATCAGCCCCAGCATTTT.

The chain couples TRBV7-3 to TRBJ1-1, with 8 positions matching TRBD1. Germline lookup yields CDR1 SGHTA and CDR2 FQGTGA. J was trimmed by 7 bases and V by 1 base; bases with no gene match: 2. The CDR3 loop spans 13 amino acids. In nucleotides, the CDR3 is TGTGCCAGCAGCTTAATCGACAGGGGTGAAGCTTTCTTT. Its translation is CASSLIDRGEAFF.

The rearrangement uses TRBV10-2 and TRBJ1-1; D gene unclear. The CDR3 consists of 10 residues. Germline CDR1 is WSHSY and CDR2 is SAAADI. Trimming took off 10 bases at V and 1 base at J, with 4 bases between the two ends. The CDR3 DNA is TGCGCCACCCAGAACACTGAAGCTTTCTTT. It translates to CATQNTEAFF.

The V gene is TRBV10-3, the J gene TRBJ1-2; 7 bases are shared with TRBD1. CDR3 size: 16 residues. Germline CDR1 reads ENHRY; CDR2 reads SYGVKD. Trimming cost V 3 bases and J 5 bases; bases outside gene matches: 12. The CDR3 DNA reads TGTGCCATCAGTGATGGGTCCTTAGGGGGCCGGTATGGCTACACCTTC. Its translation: CAISDGSLGGRYGYTF.